Presented here are 31 T cell receptor beta chains from one specimen sequenced in a study of cytomegalovirus exposure and HLA in healthy donors (dated by TCRdb to between 2016 and 2019). Receptors were amplified or captured by the immunoSEQ multiplex PCR assay. This is the immuneACCESS table as TCRdb keeps it, with only in-frame sequences that have V and J called. A part of the clones is gone; compared with another copy, unresolved V genes explain less than half, and the rest is unexplained. The sample profile shows about 280,000 clones; around 85% of them were found once. 1% of the sample is in the top ten clones. Input material: PBMCs. The receptors here all came from a young woman in good health and CMV-seronegative.

This clone was detected once. V is TRBV11-2 and J is TRBJ2-7, with 7 bases aligning to TRBD2. The CDR3 has 14 amino acids. The germline gives CDR1 SGHAT, CDR2 FQNNGV. Trimming took 5 bases from V and 1 from J; bases not matched to a gene: 5. DNA for the CDR3: TGTGCCAGCAGCATAAGCGGGGATTCCTACGAGCAGTACTTC. It specifies CASSISGDSYEQYF.

This rearrangement joins TRBV5-1 to TRBJ2-7; D is perhaps TRBD1 (7 bases). This CDR3 has 14 amino acids. Germline CDR1 is SGHRS and CDR2 is YFSETQ. Trimming took off 2 bases at V and 4 bases at J, with 13 bases between the two ends. DNA of the CDR3: TGCGCCAGCAGCTTAGAACAGGGGAGGTACGAGCAGTACTTC. It translates to CASSLEQGRYEQYF.

This chain uses TRBV28 with TRBJ2-7, with 9 positions matching TRBD1. This CDR3 has 16 amino acids. V was clipped by 5 bases and J by 7 bases; unmatched bases: 15. The germline gives CDR1 MDHEN, CDR2 SYDVKM. DNA of the CDR3: TGTGCCAGCAGTCTCAACAGGGGGCAACGGGCTTGGGAGCAGTACTTC. This translates into CASSLNRGQRAWEQYF.

This clone was seen at least ten times. The chain joins TRBV7-3 to TRBJ1-6; no clear D. Germline V gene lookup returns CDR1 SGHTA and CDR2 FQGTGA. There are 12 residues in the CDR3. V dropped 1 base and J dropped 11 bases, with 6 bases sitting between them. This chain's CDR3 is CASSLNGAPLHF. The CDR3 nucleotides are TGTGCCAGCAGCTTAAACGGAGCACCCCTCCACTTT. Variable domain in full (rest from reference TRBV7-3 and TRBJ1-6): GAGVSQTPSNKVTEKGKYVELRCDPISGHTALYWYRQSLGQGPEFLIYFQGTGAADDSGLPNDRFFAVRPEGSVSTLKIQRTERGDSAVYLCASSLNGAPLHFGNGTRLTVT.

The V and J genes are TRBV9 and TRBJ2-1; D remains ambiguous. The CDR3 loop spans 13 amino acids. The V and J ends lost 3 bases and 5 bases respectively, with 9 bases between them. CDR1 is SGDLS and CDR2 is YYNGEE in the germline V gene. The CDR3 reads CASSERANNEQFF. CDR3 in DNA: TGTGCCAGCAGCGAAAGAGCCAACAATGAGCAGTTCTTC. The entire variable domain, with the rest obtained from reference TRBV9 and TRBJ2-1, is as follows: DSGVTQTPKHLITATGQRVTLRCSPRSGDLSVYWYQQSLDQGLQFLIQYYNGEERAKGNILERFSAQQFPDLHSELNLSSLELGDSALYFCASSERANNEQFFGPGTRLTVL.

In its sample, this clone was seen a few times. V gene TRBV28 combines with J gene TRBJ1-2; D ambiguous. Trimming shortened V by 5 bases and J by 5 bases, and 12 bases separated the two germline ends. Germline CDR1 MDHEN, CDR2 SYDVKM. The CDR3 runs 13 residues. CDR3 nucleotides: TGTGCCAGCAGTGACCCGGGGAGATATGGCTACACCTTC. As protein: CASSDPGRYGYTF.

The chain links TRBV7-2 to TRBJ2-7; D is possibly TRBD2 (6 bases). The CDR3 extends over 14 amino acids. Between the trimmed V and J ends, which lost 4 bases and 0 bases, there was a span of 10 bases. Germline V lookup: CDR1 SGHTA, CDR2 FQGNSA. CDR3 in amino acids: CASSWRDGSYEQYF. CDR3 bases: TGTGCCAGCAGCTGGCGGGACGGCTCCTACGAGCAGTACTTC.

V gene TRBV5-1 combines with J gene TRBJ1-3; 9 bases line up with TRBD1. The CDR3 runs 13 residues. Germline CDR1 reads SGHRS; CDR2 reads YFSETQ. Losses at the gene ends were 5 bases for V and 4 bases for J; bases not matched to a gene: 1. The CDR3 coding sequence is TGCGCCAGCAGGGGGACAGGGGGAAACACCATATATTTT. It specifies CASRGTGGNTIYF.

The rearrangement links TRBV5-4 to TRBJ2-5; 13 bases are a match to TRBD2. V was pared by 4 bases and J by 5 bases, with 8 bases of the junction left unmatched. Germline V gene sequence: CDR1 SGHNT, CDR2 YYREEE (reference sequence). CDR3 size: 16 residues. The CDR3 DNA reads as TGTGCCAGCAGCCCTGGACTAGCGGGAGTATCGGAGACCCAGTACTTC. It codes for CASSPGLAGVSETQYF.

The rearrangement uses TRBV4-3 and TRBJ2-3; the D gene is possibly TRBD1 (5 bases). Germline lookup yields CDR1 LGHNA and CDR2 YSLEER. The V and J ends lost 2 bases and 4 bases respectively, with 7 bases between them. The CDR3 has 13 residues. CDR3 protein: CASSQRGSDTQYF. The CDR3 coding sequence is TGCGCCAGCAGCCAAAGGGGATCAGATACGCAGTATTTT.

The rearrangement joins TRBV28 to TRBJ1-5; 7 nucleotides match TRBD1. The germline CDR1 and CDR2 sequences are MDHEN and SYDVKM. The CDR3 spans 14 residues. J lost 0 bases, V lost 8 bases, and 4 bases had no gene match. In DNA, the CDR3 is TGTGCCAGCGGGACAGCCTATAGCAATCAGCCCCAGCATTTT. This encodes CASGTAYSNQPQHF.

The CDR3 spells CASSLAGNQETQYF. CDR3 nucleotides: TGTGCCAGCAGCCTAGCGGGGAATCAAGAGACCCAGTACTTC. The chain recombines TRBV11-3 with TRBJ2-5, with 9 bases matching TRBD2. Germline V gives CDR1 SGHNT, CDR2 YENEEA. The CDR3 spans 14 residues. Trimming removed 5 bases from V and 2 bases from J; junction bases left unmatched: 3.

J is TRBJ2-1 and V is TRBV30; weak D call: TRBD2 (5 bases). This CDR3 comprises 14 residues. With 4 bases removed from V and 0 bases from J, the gap between germline ends came to 10 bases. Per the germline V gene, CDR1 is GTSNPN and CDR2 is SVGIG (reference sequence). CDR3 coding DNA: TGTGCCTGGACCCCGGGAAGCTCCTACAATGAGCAGTTCTTC. Amino acid sequence: CAWTPGSSYNEQFF.

The chain recombines TRBV27 with TRBJ2-7; no firm D call. This CDR3 region has 16 residues. The V gene's germline CDR1 is MNHEY and CDR2 SMNVEV (reference sequence). V was cut by 5 bases and J by 3 bases, with 20 bases left in between. CDR3 sequence (DNA): TGTGCCAGCAGTATGTATTGGTTGGCAGTCGACTACGAGCAGTACTTC. The encoded protein is CASSMYWLAVDYEQYF.

This chain joins TRBV5-1 and TRBJ1-1; 10 positions match TRBD1. There are 15 residues in the CDR3. The V segment lost 0 bases and the J segment 4 bases; nucleotides outside the gene matches: 3. The germline V gene encodes CDR1 SGHRS and CDR2 YFSETQ. This chain's CDR3 is CASSLATGGGTEAFF. CDR3 DNA: TGCGCCAGCAGCTTGGCGACAGGGGGCGGCACTGAAGCTTTCTTT.

The J gene is TRBJ2-5, the V gene TRBV11-2, with 9 bases aligning to TRBD2. The CDR3 is 16 residues long. V shed 1 base and J 2 bases; nucleotides not matched to a gene: 5. Germline V gene lookup returns CDR1 SGHAT and CDR2 FQNNGV. Here the CDR3 DNA reads TGTGCCAGCAGCTTAGGGTTAGCGGGAGATCAAGAGACCCAGTACTTC. Amino acid sequence: CASSLGLAGDQETQYF. Full variable domain (remainder filled in from reference TRBV11-2 and TRBJ2-5): EAGVAQSPRYKIIEKRQSVAFWCNPISGHATLYWYQQILGQGPKLLIQFQNNGVVDDSQLPKDRFSAERLKGVDSTLKIQPAKLEDSAVYLCASSLGLAGDQETQYFGPGTRLLVL.

V usage is TRBV7-2 and J usage is TRBJ1-2, with a possible D match to TRBD1 (5 bases). The CDR3 is 13 amino acids. In germline, CDR1 is SGHTA, CDR2 FQGNSA. Trimming removed 5 bases at V and 2 bases at J, with 9 bases between. CDR3 nucleotide sequence: TGTGCCAGCAGCCTCCGACAGAACTATGGCTACACCTTC. Amino acid sequence: CASSLRQNYGYTF.

The V and J genes are TRBV7-9 and TRBJ1-2; D remains unclear. Germline CDR1 and CDR2: SEHNR and FQNEAQ (reference sequence). Trimming shortened V by 2 bases and J by 0 bases, and 7 bases separated the two germline ends. This CDR3 is 14 amino acids long. The CDR3 bases are TGTGCCAGCAGCTTACAGGAAGCTAACTATGGCTACACCTTC. Translating it yields CASSLQEANYGYTF. The full variable domain, in which reference TRBV7-9 and TRBJ1-2 provide the parts outside the CDR3, is DTGVSQNPRHKITKRGQNVTFRCDPISEHNRLYWYRQTLGQGPEFLTYFQNEAQLEKSRLLSDRFSAERPKGSFSTLEIQRTEQGDSAMYLCASSLQEANYGYTFGSGTRLTVV.

This clone was counted a single time. This chain joins TRBV5-6 and TRBJ1-5, with 9 bases identical to TRBD1. V shed 0 bases and J 5 bases; nucleotides not matched to a gene: 3. CDR1 SGHDT and CDR2 YYEEEE come from the germline V gene. The CDR3 runs 15 residues. The CDR3 DNA follows: TGTGCCAGCAGCTTGGACAGGGGGCTTGATCAGCCCCAGCATTTT. It encodes CASSLDRGLDQPQHF.

The chain recombines TRBV19 with TRBJ2-3; 9 positions agree with TRBD2. Germline V gives CDR1 LNHDA, CDR2 SQIVND (reference sequence). V was pared by 4 bases and J by 2 bases, with 4 bases of the junction left unmatched. The CDR3 is made up of 15 amino acids. The CDR3 loop is CASSRLAGITDTQYF. In DNA, the CDR3 is TGTGCCAGTAGTAGGCTAGCGGGGATCACAGATACGCAGTATTTT.

The chain carries TRBV7-7 and TRBJ2-5; TRBD2 agrees at 7 bases. The germline CDR1 and CDR2 sequences are SSHAT and FNYEAQ (reference sequence). This CDR3 has 16 amino acids. V was pared by 5 bases and J by 7 bases, with 16 bases of the junction left unmatched. CDR3 DNA: TGTGCCAGCAGCCCAGAGACTAGCTGGAGCCGTGGGACCCAGTACTTC. Translation: CASSPETSWSRGTQYF.

V is TRBV27 and J is TRBJ1-5, with D uncertain. Germline V gene data show CDR1 as MNHEY and CDR2 as SMNVEV (reference sequence). This CDR3 spans 16 amino acids. Deletions cut 0 bases from V and 4 bases from J, with 13 bases between. CDR3 DNA: TGTGCCAGCAGTTTATCCCCAGGCCCGGGGAATCAGCCCCAGCATTTT. Translated, it gives CASSLSPGPGNQPQHF.

In its sample, this clone was seen once. In the same sample, other DNA sequences code for this CDR3. This chain joins TRBV6-1 and TRBJ2-5; 7 nucleotides align to TRBD1. With 6 bases clipped from V and 1 base from J, the junction kept 2 bases outside the gene matches. This CDR3 is built from 13 residues. The germline V gene has CDR1 MNHNS and CDR2 SASEGT. CDR3 DNA sequence: TGTGCCAGCAGCGGGACAGTCCAAGAGACCCAGTACTTC. Translated: CASSGTVQETQYF.

CDR3 loop: CASSLDPRLNTEAFF. The CDR3 DNA reads as TGTGCCAGCAGTCTAGATCCCAGATTGAACACTGAAGCTTTCTTT. The V call is TRBV6-1, the J call TRBJ1-1, with D uncertain. Germline CDR1 reads MNHNS; CDR2 reads SASEGT. CDR3 length equals 15 residues. V lost 5 bases to trimming and J lost 0 bases, with 13 bases between them.

The chain carries TRBV5-1 and TRBJ2-5; D not certain. In germline, CDR1 is SGHRS, CDR2 YFSETQ. V was pared by 0 bases and J by 5 bases, with 11 bases between. CDR3 length: 14 residues. CDR3 amino acids: CASSLGSRWETQYF. In DNA form, the CDR3 reads TGCGCCAGCAGCTTGGGAAGTAGATGGGAGACCCAGTACTTC.

The V gene is TRBV29-1, the J gene TRBJ2-1, with D hard to call. This CDR3 contains 12 residues. V lost 3 bases, J lost 4 bases, and 7 bases lay in between. Germline values: CDR1 SQVTM, CDR2 ANQGSEA. As DNA, the CDR3 is TGCAGCGTTGAGGCTTTATACAATGAGCAGTTCTTC. Translated, it gives CSVEALYNEQFF.

The chain is built from TRBV9 and TRBJ1-2; a weak D match, TRBD1 (6 bases). CDR1 is SGDLS, CDR2 YYNGEE, per germline. The V end lost 3 bases, the J end lost 3 bases, and 9 bases lay between the germline ends. The CDR3 runs 13 residues. The CDR3 spells CASSAQGYYGYTF. The CDR3, as DNA: TGTGCCAGCAGCGCACAGGGTTACTATGGCTACACCTTC.

V gene TRBV5-6 combines with J gene TRBJ2-5; 11 bases are a match to TRBD2. The junction had 4 bases not matched to a gene; V was cut back by 4 bases and J by 2 bases. CDR1 is SGHDT, CDR2 YYEEEE, per germline. The CDR3 is 15 amino acids. CDR3 sequence (DNA): TGTGCCAGCAGCGCGACTAGCGGGACACAAGAGACCCAGTACTTC. This encodes CASSATSGTQETQYF.

The chain carries TRBV7-6 and TRBJ2-1; 11 bases map to TRBD1. From germline, CDR1 is SGHVS and CDR2 FNYEAQ. After removal of 3 bases from V and 8 bases from J, the junction contained 6 bases not matched to a gene. The CDR3 loop spans 15 amino acids. The CDR3 nucleotides are TGTGCCAGCAGCTTGGGGACAGGGGGTGGGGATGAGCAGTTCTTC. Amino acids: CASSLGTGGGDEQFF.

CDR3 amino acids: CASSFGGLLTNTGELFF. In nucleotides, the CDR3 is TGTGCCAGCAGTTTCGGGGGACTTCTTACGAACACCGGGGAGCTGTTTTTT. This rearrangement joins TRBV27 to TRBJ2-2; D is perhaps TRBD2 (6 bases). Per the germline V gene, CDR1 is MNHEY and CDR2 is SMNVEV (reference sequence). The CDR3 runs 17 residues. V was shortened by 3 bases and J by 0 bases, with 14 bases between the two germline ends.

The chain joins TRBV5-1 to TRBJ2-3; 7 bases fit TRBD1. The CDR3 loop spans 15 amino acids. Germline V lookup: CDR1 SGHRS, CDR2 YFSETQ. The V gene end was trimmed by 3 bases and the J gene end by 6 bases; junction bases not matched to a gene: 10. DNA of the CDR3: TGCGCCAGCAGCTCCACCCCAGGGGGACCCGATACGCAGTATTTT. Protein: CASSSTPGGPDTQYF.